This note documents a single T cell receptor beta chain sequence. The sample is drawn from a study of monozygotic twins with inflammatory bowel disease. One entry per CDR3 protein, without DNA, is what TCRdb gives after re-calling the 5' RACE reads. Found here are some 200,000 distinct CDR3 sequences; the top ten clones hold roughly 7.5%. The CDR3 is 13 residues long. Germline loops: CDR1 SGHTA, CDR2 FQGNSA. This clonotype was obtained from a human donor with ulcerative colitis or Crohn's disease, or a healthy co-twin of an affected twin (not recorded which). The source material was blood. V usage is TRBV7-2 and J usage is TRBJ1-6. CDR3 region: CASSDSYNSPLHF.